This T cell receptor (beta chain) was captured by sequencing in a study of patients and donors after allogeneic stem cell transplantation. The CDR3 runs to 14 residues. Germline lookup yields CDR1 MNHEY and CDR2 SMNVEV (reference sequence). Trimming left V 6 bases short and J 4 bases short, with 15 bases between. This clonotype occurred a few times. TCRdb re-called the RT-PCR reads through MiXCR, storing one row per CDR3 protein. Here the sample spans fewer than 60,000 distinct CDR3 sequences, roughly 14% being singletons. Sequencing input: blood, either unsorted or a sorted T cell fraction (not recorded which). The chain carries TRBV27 and TRBJ1-2, with D uncertain. The receptor comes from a human donor who was either an allogeneic HSCT recipient or a stem cell or donor lymphocyte infusion donor (not recorded which). It is not recorded whose cells these are; they may come from a transplant donor. In DNA form, the CDR3 reads TGTGCCAGCAGCCGCGGTTCTCCTGCCTATGGCTACACCTTC. Protein sequence: CASSRGSPAYGYTF.